Each of the 28 T cell receptor beta chains below was sequenced from the same sample in a study of T cell changes during pregnancy in multiple sclerosis. The assay was immunoSEQ multiplex PCR, and TCRdb's table has in-frame clones only and misses some. The table has approximately 51,000 clones, 90% to 95% seen once. The material sequenced was CD4+ T cells from peripheral blood mononuclear cells, taken in the second trimester of pregnancy. The receptors derive from a female donor with multiple sclerosis, enrolled in a pregnancy study.

V is TRBV5-6 and J is TRBJ1-4; 7 bases are a match to TRBD1. V lost 0 bases and J lost 4; bases outside the gene matches: 3. Germline V gene lookup returns CDR1 SGHDT and CDR2 YYEEEE. CDR3 length equals 15 residues. Here the CDR3 reads CASSLGDRGNEKLFF. CDR3 DNA: TGTGCCAGCAGCTTGGGGGACAGAGGTAATGAAAAACTGTTTTTT.

The chain employs TRBV9 and TRBJ1-2, with D perhaps TRBD1 (6 bases). This CDR3 has 17 residues. Germline V lookup: CDR1 SGDLS, CDR2 YYNGEE. V lost 1 base, J lost 3 bases, and 19 bases lay in between. CDR3 loop: CASSVSGQGMLDYGYTF. Here the CDR3 DNA reads TGTGCCAGCAGCGTATCGGGGCAGGGGATGCTTGACTATGGCTACACCTTC. Complete variable domain (other parts from reference TRBV9 and TRBJ1-2): DSGVTQTPKHLITATGQRVTLRCSPRSGDLSVYWYQQSLDQGLQFLIQYYNGEERAKGNILERFSAQQFPDLHSELNLSSLELGDSALYFCASSVSGQGMLDYGYTFGSGTRLTVV.

The V and J genes are TRBV18 and TRBJ1-2; D possibly corresponds to TRBD1 (5 bases). Germline-derived CDR1 and CDR2 are KGHSH and LQKENI. V was shortened by 3 bases and J by 7 bases, with 18 bases between the two germline ends. CDR3 length equals 15 residues. The CDR3 DNA is TGTGCCAGCTCACCCCCGAGGGAGGGGATGGCTGGCTACACCTTC. The encoded protein is CASSPPREGMAGYTF.

This clone is a singleton in its sample. The chain has TRBV18 and TRBJ2-2, with D perhaps TRBD1 (6 bases). CDR3 length: 16 amino acids. Trimming took off 2 bases at V and 3 bases at J, with 13 bases between the two ends. Germline loops: CDR1 KGHSH, CDR2 LQKENI. The CDR3: CASSPTQGPDTGELFF. CDR3 sequence (DNA): TGTGCCAGCTCACCAACTCAGGGGCCGGACACCGGGGAGCTGTTTTTT.

CDR3 DNA: TGTGCCAGCAGCTATGACAGCGGGGACTACAATGAGCAGTTCTTC. This gives the protein CASSYDSGDYNEQFF. The V gene is TRBV7-2, the J gene TRBJ2-1, with 7 bases fitting TRBD2. Germline CDR1 is SGHTA and CDR2 is FQGNSA. The CDR3 loop spans 15 amino acids. Germline trimming cut 4 bases from V and 3 bases from J; bases unmatched to any gene: 6.

This chain uses TRBV5-4 with TRBJ1-5; D is unresolved. This CDR3 is built from 15 residues. The germline gives CDR1 SGHNT, CDR2 YYREEE (reference sequence). The V end lost 0 bases, the J end lost 0 bases, and 7 bases lay between the germline ends. The CDR3: CASSLGGYSNQPQHF. In DNA form, the CDR3 reads TGTGCCAGCAGCTTGGGAGGGTATAGCAATCAGCCCCAGCATTTT.

The CDR3 DNA is TGTGCCAGCAGCTTACAACAGGGATCAGAGACCCAGTACTTC. Translating gives CASSLQQGSETQYF. The V call is TRBV13, the J call TRBJ2-5; D perhaps matches TRBD1 (6 bases). The germline CDR1 and CDR2 sequences are PRHDT and FYEKMQ (reference sequence). V lost 2 bases to trimming and J lost 4 bases, with 11 bases between them. There are 14 residues in the CDR3.

The genes are TRBV11-1 and TRBJ2-3, with TRBD2 matching 10 bases. V lost 4 bases, J lost 5 bases, and 12 bases stayed unmatched. Germline lookup yields CDR1 SGHAT and CDR2 FQDESV (reference sequence). The CDR3 runs to 17 residues. The CDR3 spells CASSYLRSGGAGDTQYF. For the CDR3, the DNA is TGTGCCAGCAGCTACCTGAGGAGCGGGGGGGCAGGAGATACGCAGTATTTT.

The chain carries TRBV27 and TRBJ1-4; 8 bases align to TRBD1. Losses at the gene ends were 5 bases for V and 7 bases for J; bases not matched to a gene: 12. The CDR3 is 16 amino acids. The germline V gene encodes CDR1 MNHEY and CDR2 SMNVEV (reference sequence). In DNA form, the CDR3 reads TGTGCCAGCAGTCCCCACCAGGGGGCGCGGGGTGAAAAACTGTTTTTT. Encoded protein: CASSPHQGARGEKLFF.

The chain joins TRBV29-1 to TRBJ2-5, with D uncertain. Germline CDR1 reads SQVTM; CDR2 reads ANQGSEA. With 8 bases removed from V and 1 base from J, the gap between germline ends came to 11 bases. The CDR3 has 12 amino acids. CDR3: CSLSGAQETQYF. CDR3 sequence (DNA): TGCAGCCTTTCAGGCGCCCAAGAGACCCAGTACTTC. Full variable domain (remainder filled in from reference TRBV29-1 and TRBJ2-5): SAVISQKPSRDICQRGTSLTIQCQVDSQVTMMFWYRQQPGQSLTLIATANQGSEATYESGFVIDKFPISRPNLTFSTLTVSNMSPEDSSIYLCSLSGAQETQYFGPGTRLLVL.

The gene calls are TRBV10-3 and TRBJ1-2; 7 bases fit TRBD1. The CDR3 totals 15 residues. V shed 4 bases and J 2 bases; nucleotides not matched to a gene: 7. CDR1 and CDR2 (germline): ENHRY, SYGVKD. DNA for the CDR3: TGTGCCATCAGTGGGAGACAGGGCCTAAACTATGGCTACACCTTC. This translates into CAISGRQGLNYGYTF.

The chain combines TRBV2 with TRBJ2-1, with 9 bases that match TRBD2. The V gene end was trimmed by 9 bases and the J gene end by 9 bases; junction bases not matched to a gene: 6. The CDR3 length is 12 residues. The V gene's germline CDR1 is SNHLY and CDR2 FYNNEI. CDR3 sequence (DNA): TGTGCCAGTGGCGGTAGCGGGGGTGAGCAGTTCTTC. Its protein product is CASGGSGGEQFF.

The chain is built from TRBV7-2 and TRBJ1-3; D perhaps matches TRBD1 (5 bases). CDR1 SGHTA and CDR2 FQGNSA come from the germline V gene. CDR3 length: 16 residues. Trimming took 4 bases from V and 0 from J, leaving 13 bases between them. The CDR3: CASSYRQTTSGNTIYF. CDR3 in DNA: TGTGCCAGCAGCTACAGACAGACAACCTCTGGAAACACCATATATTTT.

The CDR3 bases are TGCAGCGCCCCAGGGTCGCTCCGAGAGACCCAGTACTTC. Its translation: CSAPGSLRETQYF. The chain is built from TRBV29-1 and TRBJ2-5; TRBD1 is a possible D gene (5 bases). CDR1 and CDR2 from the germline V gene are SQVTM and ANQGSEA. V lost 7 bases to trimming and J lost 4 bases, with 16 bases between them. The CDR3 runs to 13 residues.

J is TRBJ1-1 and V is TRBV19, with TRBD1 matching over 7 bases. Germline V CDR1 and CDR2: LNHDA, SQIVND (reference sequence). The CDR3 is 14 amino acids. The V and J ends lost 6 bases and 4 bases, in that order; junction bases with no gene match: 8. In DNA, the CDR3 is TGTGCCAGTAGGGATGACAGGGTGAGCACTGAAGCTTTCTTT. It specifies CASRDDRVSTEAFF.

The rearrangement uses TRBV7-8 and TRBJ2-3, with TRBD2 identical over 7 bases. Germline CDR1 and CDR2: SGHVS and FQNEAQ. With 5 bases clipped from V and 5 bases from J, the junction kept 13 bases outside the gene matches. The CDR3 consists of 16 residues. CDR3 loop: CASSKKRLAVGDTQYF. For the CDR3, the DNA is TGTGCCAGCAGCAAAAAGAGGCTAGCGGTGGGAGATACGCAGTATTTT.

The chain recombines TRBV6-5 with TRBJ2-3, with D possibly TRBD2 on 6 matching bases. Germline-derived CDR1 and CDR2 are MNHEY and SVGAGI. The CDR3 consists of 14 residues. Trimming cost V 8 bases and J 2 bases, with 14 bases left between them. The CDR3 loop is CASAPWDFTDTQYF. CDR3 in DNA: TGTGCCAGCGCCCCGTGGGACTTCACAGATACGCAGTATTTT.

CDR3 sequence (DNA): TGTGCCAGCCCCAAGTGGGCCAGCTCAGGGGATGGCTACACCTTC. Encoded protein: CASPKWASSGDGYTF. This chain links TRBV2 with TRBJ1-2; maybe TRBD1 (6 bases). V was pared by 8 bases and J by 6 bases, with 22 bases between. The CDR3 is made up of 15 amino acids. The germline V gene has CDR1 SNHLY and CDR2 FYNNEI. The full variable domain, completed using reference TRBV2 and TRBJ1-2, is EPEVTQTPSHQVTQMGQEVILRCVPISNHLYFYWYRQILGQKVEFLVSFYNNEISEKSEIFDDQFSVERPDGSNFTLKIRSTKLEDSAMYFCASPKWASSGDGYTFGSGTRLTVV.

This clone has only a few counts. V and J are TRBV6-5 and TRBJ1-5; possible D gene TRBD1, 6 bases. Trimming pared 6 bases from V and 0 bases from J, leaving 12 bases between. CDR1 is MNHEY, CDR2 SVGAGI, per germline. CDR3 length: 15 amino acids. CDR3 nucleotide sequence: TGTGCCAGCAGGCCTCAGGGGCTTAGCAATCAGCCCCAGCATTTT. It specifies CASRPQGLSNQPQHF.

The chain couples TRBV9 to TRBJ2-3, with 8 bases aligning to TRBD2. The CDR3 runs 15 residues. The V segment lost 4 bases and the J segment 5 bases; nucleotides outside the gene matches: 9. The V gene's germline CDR1 is SGDLS and CDR2 YYNGEE. The CDR3 loop is CASSTGGARGDTQYF. As DNA, the CDR3 is TGTGCCAGCAGCACCGGGGGGGCGAGAGGAGATACGCAGTATTTT.

In its sample, this clone was seen once. The rearrangement links TRBV2 to TRBJ2-3; D might be TRBD2 (6 bases). Germline CDR1 reads SNHLY; CDR2 reads FYNNEI. Trimming pared 7 bases from V and 1 base from J, leaving 12 bases between. CDR3 length: 14 amino acids. CDR3 coding DNA: TGTGCCAGCAAAATAGGAGGGGGCACAGATACGCAGTATTTT. Protein: CASKIGGGTDTQYF. Combining the CDR3 with reference TRBV2 and TRBJ2-3 gives the whole variable domain EPEVTQTPSHQVTQMGQEVILRCVPISNHLYFYWYRQILGQKVEFLVSFYNNEISEKSEIFDDQFSVERPDGSNFTLKIRSTKLEDSAMYFCASKIGGGTDTQYFGPGTRLTVL.

This chain connects TRBV7-9 to TRBJ1-2; perhaps TRBD1 as D (5 bases). Germline CDR1 and CDR2: SEHNR and FQNEAQ (reference sequence). Trimming removed 5 bases at V and 2 bases at J, with 9 bases between. The CDR3 totals 13 residues. The CDR3 bases are TGTGCCAGCAGCCCGTACAGGAACTATGGCTACACCTTC. This translates into CASSPYRNYGYTF. Combining the CDR3 with reference TRBV7-9 and TRBJ1-2 gives the whole variable domain DTGVSQNPRHKITKRGQNVTFRCDPISEHNRLYWYRQTLGQGPEFLTYFQNEAQLEKSRLLSDRFSAERPKGSFSTLEIQRTEQGDSAMYLCASSPYRNYGYTFGSGTRLTVV.

V usage is TRBV18 and J usage is TRBJ2-7; 8 nucleotides line up with TRBD1. The CDR3 runs 16 residues. Trimming removed 2 bases from V and 1 base from J; junction bases left unmatched: 7. From germline, CDR1 is KGHSH and CDR2 LQKENI. This CDR3 is CASSPFQGDRSYEQYF. CDR3 coding DNA: TGTGCCAGCTCACCATTCCAAGGGGACAGGTCCTACGAGCAGTACTTC.

This clone occurred a few times. The rearrangement uses TRBV13 and TRBJ2-3; 9 nucleotides agree with TRBD2. V trimming: 5 bases; J trimming: 4 bases; junction bases outside the gene matches: 13. The CDR3 extends over 17 amino acids. Germline V gene sequence: CDR1 PRHDT, CDR2 FYEKMQ (reference sequence). This chain's CDR3 is CASSPSGGASGADTQYF. The CDR3 DNA reads TGTGCCAGCAGCCCATCGGGTGGGGCTAGCGGGGCAGATACGCAGTATTTT.

The rearrangement uses TRBV7-2 and TRBJ1-2, with 7 positions matching TRBD1. This CDR3 is 16 amino acids long. V was clipped by 3 bases and J by 4 bases; unmatched bases: 11. Germline assignment: CDR1 SGHTA and CDR2 FQGNSA. CDR3 in amino acids: CASSLPGTEKIYGYTF. The CDR3 DNA is TGTGCCAGCAGCTTGCCCGGGACAGAAAAAATCTATGGCTACACCTTC. The entire variable domain, with the rest obtained from reference TRBV7-2 and TRBJ1-2, is as follows: GAGVSQSPSNKVTEKGKDVELRCDPISGHTALYWYRQSLGQGLEFLIYFQGNSAPDKSGLPSDRFSAERTGGSVSTLTIQRTQQEDSAVYLCASSLPGTEKIYGYTFGSGTRLTVV.

The genes are TRBV7-2 and TRBJ1-4; D gene ambiguous. V gave up 0 bases and J gave up 3 bases, with 11 bases separating them. The germline V gene has CDR1 SGHTA and CDR2 FQGNSA. This CDR3 is built from 16 residues. The CDR3: CASSLAQRAPNEKLFF. In DNA, the CDR3 is TGTGCCAGCAGCTTAGCGCAGAGGGCCCCTAATGAAAAACTGTTTTTT.

The rearrangement joins TRBV7-2 to TRBJ2-7; weak D call: TRBD1 (6 bases). This CDR3 contains 17 residues. Trimming left V 5 bases short and J 0 bases short, with 20 bases between. The germline V gene encodes CDR1 SGHTA and CDR2 FQGNSA. The CDR3 nucleotides are TGTGCCAGCAGCCGCCCCGGAGGACAGACCCACTCCTACGAGCAGTACTTC. It specifies CASSRPGGQTHSYEQYF.

V gene TRBV7-6 combines with J gene TRBJ2-3, with TRBD1 identical over 10 bases. The CDR3 totals 15 residues. The ends lost 5 bases at V and 4 bases at J; junction bases unmatched: 6. Germline CDR1 SGHVS, CDR2 FNYEAQ. The CDR3 here is CASSLRDRGPDTQYF. In DNA, the CDR3 is TGTGCCAGCAGCCTCCGGGACAGGGGCCCAGATACGCAGTATTTT. The variable domain in full, with the rest retrieved from reference TRBV7-6 and TRBJ2-3, is GAGVSQSPRYKVTKRGQDVALRCDPISGHVSLYWYRQALGQGPEFLTYFNYEAQQDKSGLPNDRFSAERPEGSISTLTIQRTEQRDSAMYRCASSLRDRGPDTQYFGPGTRLTVL.